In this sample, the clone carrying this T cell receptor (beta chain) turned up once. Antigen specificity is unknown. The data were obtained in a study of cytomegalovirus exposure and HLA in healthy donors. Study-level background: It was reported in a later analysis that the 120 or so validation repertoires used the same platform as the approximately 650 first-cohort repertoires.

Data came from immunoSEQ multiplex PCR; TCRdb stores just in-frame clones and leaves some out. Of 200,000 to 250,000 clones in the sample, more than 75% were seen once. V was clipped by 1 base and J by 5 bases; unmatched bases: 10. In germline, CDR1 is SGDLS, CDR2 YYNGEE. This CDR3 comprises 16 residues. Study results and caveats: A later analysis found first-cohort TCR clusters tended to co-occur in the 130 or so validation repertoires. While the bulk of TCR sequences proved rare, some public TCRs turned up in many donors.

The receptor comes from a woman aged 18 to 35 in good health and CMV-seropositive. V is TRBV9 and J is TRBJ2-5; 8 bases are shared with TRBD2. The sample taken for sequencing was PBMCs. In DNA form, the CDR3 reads TGTGCCAGCAGCGTAATGGATCCAGCGGGAGAGGAGACCCAGTACTTC. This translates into CASSVMDPAGEETQYF. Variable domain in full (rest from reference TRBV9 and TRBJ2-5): DSGVTQTPKHLITATGQRVTLRCSPRSGDLSVYWYQQSLDQGLQFLIQYYNGEERAKGNILERFSAQQFPDLHSELNLSSLELGDSALYFCASSVMDPAGEETQYFGPGTRLLVL.